This passage covers 28 T cell receptor beta chains from one sample sequenced in a study of radiation and T cells in renal cell carcinoma. Regarding time point: blood 2 weeks post-SBRT. Treatment indicated: 15 Gy SBRT to primary tumor, nephrectomy 4 weeks later. Produced via immunoSEQ multiplex PCR; TCRdb's table is partial and in-frame only. Of about 49,000 clones in the sample, 80% were seen once. The sample in question was blood, obtained from a patient whose treatment included radiotherapy and nephrectomy. These TCRs come from a woman in her 70s with renal cell carcinoma.

This clone has just a few counts. The chain employs TRBV19 and TRBJ1-5, with 9 bases aligning to TRBD1. V was clipped by 5 bases and J by 2 bases; unmatched bases: 10. CDR1 and CDR2 (germline): LNHDA, SQIVND (reference sequence). The CDR3 totals 17 residues. The CDR3 here is CASSALDRGIGNQPQHF. Written as DNA, the CDR3 is TGTGCCAGTAGTGCCCTGGACAGGGGAATCGGCAATCAGCCCCAGCATTTT.

This chain connects TRBV1 to TRBJ2-4; no DNA check was done on the table's D call, TRBD2. TRBV1 is a recognized pseudogene. This CDR3 is built from 17 residues. The CDR3 coding sequence is TGCACCAGCACGACTAGCGGGAGGGCCGGGGCCAAAAACATTCAGTACTTC. Its protein is CTSTTSGRAGAKNIQYF.

The chain uses TRBV4-1 and TRBJ2-7; D may match TRBD1 or TRBD2 (5 bases each). V was shortened by 4 bases and J by 5 bases, with 24 bases between the two germline ends. CDR3 length: 17 amino acids. CDR1 is MGHRA, CDR2 YSYEKL, per germline. The CDR3 region is CASSLIVGELASDEQYF. DNA for the CDR3: TGCGCCAGCAGCCTAATAGTGGGGGAGCTAGCATCCGACGAGCAGTACTTC.

This clone has only a few counts. V gene TRBV4-1 combines with J gene TRBJ2-3; tentative D call: TRBD1 (5 bases). V was trimmed by 1 base and J by 3 bases, leaving 8 bases between them. Germline assignment: CDR1 MGHRA and CDR2 YSYEKL. The CDR3 has 14 residues. The CDR3 loop reads CASSQGAGTDTQYF. For the CDR3, the DNA is TGCGCCAGCAGCCAAGGAGCAGGGACAGATACGCAGTATTTT.

The chain combines TRBV25-1 with TRBJ1-2; a possible D gene is TRBD1 (6 bases). Germline loops: CDR1 MGHDK, CDR2 SYGVNS. V gave up 6 bases and J gave up 7 bases, with 12 bases separating them. The CDR3 totals 12 residues. CDR3 nucleotide sequence: TGTGCCAGCAGGCGGGGGGCAGGTGGCTACACCTTC. Its translation is CASRRGAGGYTF.

The chain joins TRBV23-1 to TRBJ1-2; D not resolved. TRBV23-1 is annotated as an ORF whose role is uncertain. Trimming took 10 bases from V and 8 from J, leaving 11 bases between them. The CDR3 consists of 10 residues. The CDR3 loop is CATPGRGYTF. DNA of the CDR3: TGCGCCACCCCCGGACGGGGCTACACCTTC.

V usage is TRBV6-1 and J usage is TRBJ2-6; unclear D gene. Trimming took off 6 bases at V and 2 bases at J, with 8 bases between the two ends. Germline assignment: CDR1 MNHNS and CDR2 SASEGT. This CDR3 comprises 14 residues. As DNA, the CDR3 is TGTGCCAGCAGGGCAGGTACTGGGGCCAACGTCCTGACTTTC. As protein: CASRAGTGANVLTF.

V usage is TRBV11-2 and J usage is TRBJ1-2, with a possible D match to TRBD1 (5 bases). Germline V gives CDR1 SGHAT, CDR2 FQNNGV. Trimming cost V 5 bases and J 4 bases, with 11 bases left between them. The CDR3 runs to 13 residues. The CDR3 region has the DNA TGTGCCAGCAGCCAGGGACTTCTCTATGGCTACACCTTC. This translates into CASSQGLLYGYTF.

CDR3 bases: TGTGCCACCTTTAGGACAGATAAGAATGGCTACACCTTC. This gives the protein CATFRTDKNGYTF. V usage is TRBV6-1 and J usage is TRBJ1-2; perhaps TRBD1 as D (6 bases). V was pared by 10 bases and J by 6 bases, with 18 bases between. This CDR3 is 13 amino acids long. In germline, CDR1 is MNHNS, CDR2 SASEGT.

The chain is built from TRBV19 and TRBJ2-7; D is unresolved. Trimming removed 1 base at V and 0 bases at J, with 7 bases between. This CDR3 region has 14 residues. Germline V gene lookup returns CDR1 LNHDA and CDR2 SQIVND (reference sequence). As DNA, the CDR3 is TGTGCCAGTAGTATAGGCATTAACTCCTACGAGCAGTACTTC. It encodes CASSIGINSYEQYF.

The sample holds one count of this clone. The gene calls are TRBV5-1 and TRBJ2-1; D call uncertain. CDR1 is SGHRS, CDR2 YFSETQ, per germline. The V and J ends lost 5 bases and 13 bases respectively, with 7 bases between them. CDR3 length: 9 residues. The CDR3 is CASRSLQFF. In DNA form, the CDR3 reads TGCGCCAGCAGATCCCTACAGTTCTTC.

This chain joins TRBV2 and TRBJ2-2; tentative D call: TRBD2 (6 bases). V was cut by 3 bases and J by 5 bases, with 16 bases left in between. The V gene's germline CDR1 is SNHLY and CDR2 FYNNEI. CDR3 length: 16 residues. CDR3 sequence: CASSDSPRAGTGELFF. The CDR3 nucleotides read TGTGCCAGCAGTGATAGCCCTCGCGCGGGGACCGGGGAGCTGTTTTTT.

CDR3 loop: CASSQTRGGARTEAFF. As DNA, the CDR3 is TGCGCCAGCAGCCAGACTCGGGGGGGCGCTCGCACTGAAGCTTTCTTT. The chain is built from TRBV4-1 and TRBJ1-1; TRBD1 might be the D (6 bases). V shed 3 bases and J shed 4 bases, with 18 bases lying between them. Germline values: CDR1 MGHRA, CDR2 YSYEKL. The CDR3 totals 16 residues.

The rearrangement links TRBV30 to TRBJ1-6; D is ambiguous. The CDR3 has 14 amino acids. CDR1 and CDR2 from the germline V gene are GTSNPN and SVGIG (reference sequence). Deletions cut 0 bases from V and 9 bases from J, with 12 bases between. The CDR3 protein is CAWSVADLGSPLHF. CDR3 nucleotide sequence: TGTGCCTGGAGTGTAGCGGATCTCGGTTCACCCCTCCACTTT.

The chain is built from TRBV19 and TRBJ2-3, with 7 nucleotides matching TRBD1. Germline CDR1 LNHDA, CDR2 SQIVND (reference sequence). The CDR3 has 14 residues. The V segment lost 11 bases and the J segment 2 bases; nucleotides outside the gene matches: 10. This CDR3 is CASSWTGDTDTQYF. The CDR3 region has the DNA TGTGCCTCCTCATGGACAGGCGACACAGATACGCAGTATTTT.

The V gene is TRBV7-9, the J gene TRBJ2-1; tentative D call: TRBD2 (6 bases). CDR1 is SEHNR and CDR2 is FQNEAQ in the germline V gene (reference sequence). Trimming removed 4 bases from V and 4 bases from J, with 8 bases in between. CDR3 length equals 13 residues. The CDR3 DNA is TGTGCCAGCAGCTCCGGACTATACAATGAGCAGTTCTTC. Encoded protein: CASSSGLYNEQFF. The variable domain in full, completed from reference TRBV7-9 and TRBJ2-1, reads DTGVSQNPRHKITKRGQNVTFRCDPISEHNRLYWYRQTLGQGPEFLTYFQNEAQLEKSRLLSDRFSAERPKGSFSTLEIQRTEQGDSAMYLCASSSGLYNEQFFGPGTRLTVL.

The chain joins TRBV7-9 to TRBJ2-2; perhaps TRBD1 as D (6 bases). Deletions cut 0 bases from V and 5 bases from J, with 13 bases between. The CDR3 sequence is 16 residues long. Looked up from germline, CDR1 is SEHNR and CDR2 is FQNEAQ (reference sequence). Here the CDR3 reads CASSLAGTSRTGELFF. The CDR3 coding sequence is TGTGCCAGCAGCTTAGCGGGGACAAGTAGGACCGGGGAGCTGTTTTTT.

The chain joins TRBV7-2 to TRBJ2-4, with D possibly matching TRBD1 (6 bases). The germline CDR1 and CDR2 sequences are SGHTA and FQGNSA. This CDR3 spans 18 amino acids. The V and J ends lost 1 base and 0 bases respectively, with 16 bases between them. CDR3 nucleotides: TGTGCCAGCAGCTTAGGAGGAAGGACAGATCTAGCCAAAAACATTCAGTACTTC. It is translated as CASSLGGRTDLAKNIQYF.

V and J are TRBV4-1 and TRBJ2-7, with unresolved D. The CDR3 is 14 amino acids. CDR1 MGHRA and CDR2 YSYEKL come from the germline V gene. V lost 1 base and J lost 4, with 11 bases in between. CDR3 bases: TGCGCCAGCAGCCAAGGAATTATAGGATACGAGCAGTACTTC. This encodes CASSQGIIGYEQYF.

V usage is TRBV5-1 and J usage is TRBJ2-1; D unresolved. Germline lookup yields CDR1 SGHRS and CDR2 YFSETQ. V was shortened by 4 bases and J by 3 bases, with 14 bases between the two germline ends. The CDR3 consists of 15 residues. The CDR3 coding sequence is TGCGCCAGCAGCCTGACCAGGACCGACTACAATGAGCAGTTCTTC. It translates to CASSLTRTDYNEQFF.

The V and J genes are TRBV5-6 and TRBJ1-5; TRBD1 might be the D (5 bases). The CDR3 runs to 16 residues. Trimming left V 2 bases short and J 5 bases short, with 17 bases between. Germline-derived CDR1 and CDR2 are SGHDT and YYEEEE. DNA for the CDR3: TGTGCCAGCAGCTTATCTTCCAGGGCTCGGGATCAGCCCCAGCATTTT. Translated, it gives CASSLSSRARDQPQHF.

This clone was found a few times. The J gene is TRBJ2-3, the V gene TRBV7-3; 11 bases fit TRBD1. The CDR3 covers 16 residues. V lost 5 bases and J lost 1; bases outside the gene matches: 5. Looked up from germline, CDR1 is SGHTA and CDR2 is FQGTGA. The CDR3 sequence is CASSARTGGGTDTQYF. The CDR3 nucleotides read TGTGCCAGCAGCGCACGGACAGGGGGCGGCACAGATACGCAGTATTTT.

This clone was picked up one time. The CDR3 loop reads CASSQGLAGGPGEQFF. DNA for the CDR3: TGTGCCAGCAGCCAAGGCCTAGCGGGAGGGCCGGGGGAGCAGTTCTTC. The chain couples TRBV4-2 to TRBJ2-1, with 12 bases identical to TRBD2. CDR3 length: 16 amino acids. After removal of 1 base from V and 10 bases from J, the junction contained 8 bases not matched to a gene. Germline-derived CDR1 and CDR2 are LGHNA and YNFKEQ.

This clone was observed a few times. The chain recombines TRBV4-1 with TRBJ2-2; 13 nucleotides match TRBD2. Germline CDR1 and CDR2: MGHRA and YSYEKL. The CDR3 has 18 residues. The trim removed 4 bases at V and 7 bases at J, leaving 12 bases unmatched. CDR3 nucleotide sequence: TGCGCCAGCAGCCGACGGACTAGCGGGGGCTCAGGGGGCGGGGAGCTGTTTTTT. Translated: CASSRRTSGGSGGGELFF.

Regarding this clone: The sample holds other DNA sequences that translate to the same CDR3. The CDR3 here is CASSPGQETQYF. CDR3 sequence (DNA): TGCGCCAGCAGCCCCGGGCAAGAGACCCAGTACTTC. The chain uses TRBV5-1 and TRBJ2-5, with D uncertain. V lost 4 bases and J 2 bases, leaving 6 bases between the germline ends. Germline loops: CDR1 SGHRS, CDR2 YFSETQ. The CDR3 runs to 12 residues.

The V and J genes are TRBV19 and TRBJ1-1; 8 nucleotides match TRBD1. The CDR3 totals 14 residues. V shed 5 bases, J shed 3 bases, and the junction held 5 bases outside the gene matches. Germline V CDR1 and CDR2: LNHDA, SQIVND (reference sequence). The CDR3 reads CASSLQGGYTEAFF. Written as DNA, the CDR3 is TGTGCCAGTAGTTTACAGGGGGGGTACACTGAAGCTTTCTTT.

The rearrangement uses TRBV6-1 and TRBJ2-1; 12 bases align to TRBD2. V lost 6 bases, J lost 5 bases, and 5 bases stayed unmatched. Germline V gene sequence: CDR1 MNHNS, CDR2 SASEGT. The CDR3 covers 15 residues. CDR3 coding DNA: TGTGCCAGCAGCATCCGACTAGCGGGAGACAATGAGCAGTTCTTC. This gives the protein CASSIRLAGDNEQFF.

The rearrangement uses TRBV15 and TRBJ2-3, with 12 bases lining up with TRBD2. Unmatched junction bases numbered 9, after V lost 5 bases and J lost 6 bases. Germline loops: CDR1 LNHNV, CDR2 YYDKDF (reference sequence). This CDR3 is 16 amino acids long. The CDR3: CATSGPLAGGPDTQYF. DNA for the CDR3: TGTGCCACCAGCGGCCCCCTAGCGGGGGGGCCGGATACGCAGTATTTT. The full variable domain, in which reference TRBV15 and TRBJ2-3 provide the parts outside the CDR3, is DAMVIQNPRYQVTQFGKPVTLSCSQTLNHNVMYWYQQKSSQAPKLLFHYYDKDFNNEADTPDNFQSRRPNTSFCFLDIRSPGLGDTAMYLCATSGPLAGGPDTQYFGPGTRLTVL.